This entry is about one T cell receptor (beta chain). The antigen remains undetermined. This CDR3 spans 15 amino acids. V lost 0 bases, J lost 5 bases, and 12 bases lay in between. Germline V gene data show CDR1 as SGHKS and CDR2 as YYEKEE (reference sequence). The source of the sample is a study of early T cells in non-severe SARS-CoV-2 infection. As for the study in general: Unsorted whole blood bulk RNA was sequenced, with unpaired chains.

Unique molecular identifiers were affixed to single, distinct cDNA molecules. TCRdb re-analysed the 5' RACE reads in MiXCR, keeping a single row per CDR3 protein. The top ten clones hold under 4.5% of a sample with 26,000 or so distinct CDR3 sequences, more than 4.5% of them seen once. Study-wide points: Reliance on VDJdb matching favored anti-spike CD8 responses; private and CD4 specificities were missed.

The chain links TRBV5-5 to TRBJ2-1; either TRBD1 or TRBD2 may supply D (6 bases each). This receptor was identified in an adult who was a healthcare worker with PCR-confirmed SARS-CoV-2 infection or an uninfected control (not recorded which). Sample: whole blood. This CDR3 reads CASSLDVRGDNEQFF. CDR3 coding DNA: TGTGCCAGCAGCTTGGATGTTAGGGGGGACAATGAGCAGTTCTTC.